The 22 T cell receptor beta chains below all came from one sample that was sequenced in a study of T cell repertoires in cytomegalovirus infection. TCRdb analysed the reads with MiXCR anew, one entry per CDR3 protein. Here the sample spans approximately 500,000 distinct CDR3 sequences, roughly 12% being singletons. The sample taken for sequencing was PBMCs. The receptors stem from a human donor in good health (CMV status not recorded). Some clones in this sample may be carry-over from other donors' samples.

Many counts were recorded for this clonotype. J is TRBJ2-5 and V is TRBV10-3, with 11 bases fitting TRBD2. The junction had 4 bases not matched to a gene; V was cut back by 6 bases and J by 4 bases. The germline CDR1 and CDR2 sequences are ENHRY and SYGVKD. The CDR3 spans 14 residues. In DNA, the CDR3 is TGTGCCATCAGCGATGGACTAGCGGGAGAGACCCAGTACTTC. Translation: CAISDGLAGETQYF.

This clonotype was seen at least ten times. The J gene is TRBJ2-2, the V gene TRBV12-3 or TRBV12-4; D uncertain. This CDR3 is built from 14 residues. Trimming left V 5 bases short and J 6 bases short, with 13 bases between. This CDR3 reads CASSLPPGAGELFF. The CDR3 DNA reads TGTGCCAGCAGTCTACCCCCAGGCGCCGGGGAGCTGTTTTTT.

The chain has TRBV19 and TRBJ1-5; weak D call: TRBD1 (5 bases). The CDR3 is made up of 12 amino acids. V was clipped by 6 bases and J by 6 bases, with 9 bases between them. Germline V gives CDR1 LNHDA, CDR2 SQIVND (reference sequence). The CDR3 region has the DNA TGTGCCAGTAGGCAGGGAACTCAGCCCCAGCATTTT. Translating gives CASRQGTQPQHF.

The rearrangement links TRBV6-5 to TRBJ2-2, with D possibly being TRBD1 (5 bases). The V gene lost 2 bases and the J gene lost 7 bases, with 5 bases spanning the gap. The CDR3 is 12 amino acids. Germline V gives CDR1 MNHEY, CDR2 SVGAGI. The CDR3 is CASSYRGGELFF. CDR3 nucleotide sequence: TGTGCCAGCAGTTACAGGGGCGGGGAGCTGTTTTTT.

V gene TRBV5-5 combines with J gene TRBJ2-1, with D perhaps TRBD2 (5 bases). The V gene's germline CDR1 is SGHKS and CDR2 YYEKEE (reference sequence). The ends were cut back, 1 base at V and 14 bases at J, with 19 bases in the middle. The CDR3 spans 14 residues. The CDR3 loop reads CASSLKGSNTGKFF. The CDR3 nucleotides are TGTGCCAGCAGCTTGAAGGGTAGCAACACGGGGAAGTTCTTC.

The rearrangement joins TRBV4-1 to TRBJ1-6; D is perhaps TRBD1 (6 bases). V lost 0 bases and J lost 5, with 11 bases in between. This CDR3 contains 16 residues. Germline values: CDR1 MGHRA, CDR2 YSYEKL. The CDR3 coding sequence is TGCGCCAGCAGCCAAGAGCAGGGGATGGATAATTCACCCCTCCACTTT. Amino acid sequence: CASSQEQGMDNSPLHF.

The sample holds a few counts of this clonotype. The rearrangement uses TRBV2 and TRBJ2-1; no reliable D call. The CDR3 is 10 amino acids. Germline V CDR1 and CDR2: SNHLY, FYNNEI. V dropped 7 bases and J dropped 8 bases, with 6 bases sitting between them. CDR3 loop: CASKRDEQFF. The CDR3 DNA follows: TGTGCCAGCAAAAGGGATGAGCAGTTCTTC.

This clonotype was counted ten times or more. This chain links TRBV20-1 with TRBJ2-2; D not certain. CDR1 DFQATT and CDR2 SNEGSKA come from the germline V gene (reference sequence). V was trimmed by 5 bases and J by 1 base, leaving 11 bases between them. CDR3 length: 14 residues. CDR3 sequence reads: CSALRAGNTGELFF. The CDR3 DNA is TGCAGTGCTCTCCGAGCCGGGAACACCGGGGAGCTGTTTTTT.

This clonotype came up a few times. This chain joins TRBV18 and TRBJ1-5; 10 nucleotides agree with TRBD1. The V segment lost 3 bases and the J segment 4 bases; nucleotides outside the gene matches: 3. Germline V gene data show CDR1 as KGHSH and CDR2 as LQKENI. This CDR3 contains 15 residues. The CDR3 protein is CASSPPGQGNQPQHF. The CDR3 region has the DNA TGTGCCAGCTCACCGCCGGGACAGGGGAATCAGCCCCAGCATTTT.

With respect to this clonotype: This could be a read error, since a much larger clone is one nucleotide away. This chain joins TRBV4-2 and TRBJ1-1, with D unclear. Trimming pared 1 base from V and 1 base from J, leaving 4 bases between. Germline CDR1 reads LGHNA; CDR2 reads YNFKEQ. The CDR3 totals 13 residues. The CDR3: CASSQGKNTEAFF. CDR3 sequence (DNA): TGTGCCAGCAGCCAAGGTAAGAACACTGAAGCTTTCTTT.

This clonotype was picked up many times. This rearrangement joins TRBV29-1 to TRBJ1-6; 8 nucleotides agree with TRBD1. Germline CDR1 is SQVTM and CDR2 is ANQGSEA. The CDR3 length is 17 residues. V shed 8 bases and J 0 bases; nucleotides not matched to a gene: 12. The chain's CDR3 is CSYGDRSPSSYNSPLHF. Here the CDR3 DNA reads TGCAGCTATGGGGACAGGTCTCCTTCCTCCTATAATTCACCCCTCCACTTT.

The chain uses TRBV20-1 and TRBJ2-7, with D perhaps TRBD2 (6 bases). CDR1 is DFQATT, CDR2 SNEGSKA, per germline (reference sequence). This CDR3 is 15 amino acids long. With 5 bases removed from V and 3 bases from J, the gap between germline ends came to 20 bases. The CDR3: CSARNKEGTFYEQYF. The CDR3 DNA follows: TGCAGTGCTCGGAACAAGGAGGGGACGTTCTACGAGCAGTACTTC.

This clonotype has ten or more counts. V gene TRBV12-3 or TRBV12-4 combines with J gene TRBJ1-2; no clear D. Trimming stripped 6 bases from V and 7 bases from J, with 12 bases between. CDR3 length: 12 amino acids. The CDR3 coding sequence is TGTGCCAGCAGCCCTGATCTGCCTGGCTACACCTTC. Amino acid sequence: CASSPDLPGYTF.

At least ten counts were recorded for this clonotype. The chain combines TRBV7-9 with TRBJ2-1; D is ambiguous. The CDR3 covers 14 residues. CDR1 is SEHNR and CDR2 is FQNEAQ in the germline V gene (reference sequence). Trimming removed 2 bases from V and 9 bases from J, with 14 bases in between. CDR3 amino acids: CASSLRSFNGEQFF. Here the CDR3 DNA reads TGTGCCAGCAGCTTAAGGTCATTTAATGGTGAGCAGTTCTTC.

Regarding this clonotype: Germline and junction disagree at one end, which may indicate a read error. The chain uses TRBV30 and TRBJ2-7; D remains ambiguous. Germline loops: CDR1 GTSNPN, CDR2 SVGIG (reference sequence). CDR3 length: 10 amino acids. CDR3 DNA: TGTGCCTGGGGTGTCTACGAGCAGTACTTC. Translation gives CAWGVYEQYF.

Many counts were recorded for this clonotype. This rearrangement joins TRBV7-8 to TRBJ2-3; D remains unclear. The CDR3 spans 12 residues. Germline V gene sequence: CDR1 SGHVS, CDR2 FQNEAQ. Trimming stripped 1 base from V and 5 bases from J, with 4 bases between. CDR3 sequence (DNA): TGTGCCAGCAGCTTAGATGTAGATACGCAGTATTTT. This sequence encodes CASSLDVDTQYF.

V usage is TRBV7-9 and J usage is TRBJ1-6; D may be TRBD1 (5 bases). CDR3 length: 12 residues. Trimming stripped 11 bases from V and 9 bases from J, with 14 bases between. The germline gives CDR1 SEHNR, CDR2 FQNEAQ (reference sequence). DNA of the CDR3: TGTGCCGGACACACTCCGGGTTCACCCCTCCACTTT. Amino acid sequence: CAGHTPGSPLHF.

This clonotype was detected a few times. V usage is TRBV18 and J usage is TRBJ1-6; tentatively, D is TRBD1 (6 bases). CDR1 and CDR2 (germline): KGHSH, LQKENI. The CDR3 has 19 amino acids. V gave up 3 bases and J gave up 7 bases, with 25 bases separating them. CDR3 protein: CASSPRVPALQGLNSPLHF. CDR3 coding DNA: TGTGCCAGCTCACCGAGAGTTCCCGCCCTACAGGGCCTAAATTCACCCCTCCACTTT. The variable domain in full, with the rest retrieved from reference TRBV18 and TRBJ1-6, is NAGVMQNPRHLVRRRGQEARLRCSPMKGHSHVYWYRQLPEEGLKFMVYLQKENIIDESGMPKERFSAEFPKEGPSILRIQQVVRGDSAAYFCASSPRVPALQGLNSPLHFGNGTRLTVT.

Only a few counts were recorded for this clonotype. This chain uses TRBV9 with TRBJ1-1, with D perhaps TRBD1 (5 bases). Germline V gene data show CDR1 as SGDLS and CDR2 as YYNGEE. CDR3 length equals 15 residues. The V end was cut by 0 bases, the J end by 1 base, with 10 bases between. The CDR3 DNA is TGTGCCAGCAGCGTAGGTCCGGGACGGAACACTGAAGCTTTCTTT. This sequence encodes CASSVGPGRNTEAFF.

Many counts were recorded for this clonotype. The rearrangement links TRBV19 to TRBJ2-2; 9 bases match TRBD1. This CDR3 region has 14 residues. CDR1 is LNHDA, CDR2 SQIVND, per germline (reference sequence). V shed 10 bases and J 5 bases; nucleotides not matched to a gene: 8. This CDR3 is CATHEGQGTGELFF. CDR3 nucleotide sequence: TGTGCCACCCACGAGGGACAGGGAACCGGGGAGCTGTTTTTT.

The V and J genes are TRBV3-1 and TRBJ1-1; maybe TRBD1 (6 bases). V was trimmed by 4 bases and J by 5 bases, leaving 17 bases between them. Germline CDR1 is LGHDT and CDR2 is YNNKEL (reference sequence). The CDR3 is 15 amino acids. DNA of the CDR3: TGTGCCAGCAGCCTCCGGGGGGGGCAGGGAACTGAAGCTTTCTTT. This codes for CASSLRGGQGTEAFF.

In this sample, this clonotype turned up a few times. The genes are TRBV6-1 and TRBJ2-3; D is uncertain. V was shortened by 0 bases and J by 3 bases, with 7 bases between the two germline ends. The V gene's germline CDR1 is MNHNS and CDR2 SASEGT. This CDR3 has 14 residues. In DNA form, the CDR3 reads TGTGCCAGCAGTGAAGCACACAGTACAGATACGCAGTATTTT. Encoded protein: CASSEAHSTDTQYF.